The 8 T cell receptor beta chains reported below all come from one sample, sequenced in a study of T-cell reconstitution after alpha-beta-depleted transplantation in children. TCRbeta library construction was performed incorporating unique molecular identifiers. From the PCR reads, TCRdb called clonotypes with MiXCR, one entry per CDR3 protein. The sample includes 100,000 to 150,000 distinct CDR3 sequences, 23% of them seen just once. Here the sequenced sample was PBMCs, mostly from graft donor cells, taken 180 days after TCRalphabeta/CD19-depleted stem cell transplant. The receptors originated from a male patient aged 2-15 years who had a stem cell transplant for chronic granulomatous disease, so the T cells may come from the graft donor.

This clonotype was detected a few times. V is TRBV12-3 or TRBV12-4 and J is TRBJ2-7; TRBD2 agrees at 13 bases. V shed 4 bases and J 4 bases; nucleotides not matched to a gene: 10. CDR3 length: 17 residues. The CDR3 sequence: CASSSQMTSGRPYEQYF. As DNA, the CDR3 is TGTGCCAGCAGTTCCCAGATGACTAGCGGGAGGCCGTACGAGCAGTACTTC.

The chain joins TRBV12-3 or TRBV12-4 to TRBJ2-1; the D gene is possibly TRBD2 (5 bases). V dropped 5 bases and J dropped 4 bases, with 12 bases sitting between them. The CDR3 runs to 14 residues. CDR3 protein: CASSPQTNYNEQFF. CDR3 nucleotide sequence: TGTGCCAGCAGTCCGCAGACTAATTACAATGAGCAGTTCTTC.

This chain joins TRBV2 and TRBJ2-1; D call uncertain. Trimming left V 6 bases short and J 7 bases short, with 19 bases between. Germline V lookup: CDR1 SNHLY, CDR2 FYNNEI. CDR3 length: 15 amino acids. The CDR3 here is CASRAYSVGGNEQFF. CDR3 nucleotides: TGTGCCAGCAGGGCGTACTCCGTGGGTGGTAATGAGCAGTTCTTC.

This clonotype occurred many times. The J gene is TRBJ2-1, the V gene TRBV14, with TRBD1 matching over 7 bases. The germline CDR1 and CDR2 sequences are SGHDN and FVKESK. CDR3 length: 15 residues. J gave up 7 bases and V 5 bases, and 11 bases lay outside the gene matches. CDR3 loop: CASSFSGTELNEQFF. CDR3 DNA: TGTGCCAGCAGCTTTTCGGGGACAGAGTTGAATGAGCAGTTCTTC.

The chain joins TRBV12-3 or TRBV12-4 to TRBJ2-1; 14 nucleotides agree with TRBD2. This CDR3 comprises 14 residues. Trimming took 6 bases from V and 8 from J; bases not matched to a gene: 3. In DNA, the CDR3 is TGTGCCAGCAGCCGACTAGCGGGGGGGCATGAGCAGTTCTTC. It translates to CASSRLAGGHEQFF.

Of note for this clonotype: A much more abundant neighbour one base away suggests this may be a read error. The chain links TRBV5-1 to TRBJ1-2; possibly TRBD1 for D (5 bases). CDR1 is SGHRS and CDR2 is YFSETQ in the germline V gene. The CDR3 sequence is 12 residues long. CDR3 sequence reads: CASTGSEDGDTF. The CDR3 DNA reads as TGCGCCAGCACAGGGAGCGAAGATGGCGACACCTTC.

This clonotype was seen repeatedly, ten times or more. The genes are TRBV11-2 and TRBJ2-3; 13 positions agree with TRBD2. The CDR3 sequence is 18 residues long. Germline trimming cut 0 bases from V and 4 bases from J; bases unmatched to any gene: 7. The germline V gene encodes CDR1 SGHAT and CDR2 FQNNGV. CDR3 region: CASSLDRLAGGRADTQYF. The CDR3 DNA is TGTGCCAGCAGCTTAGACCGACTAGCGGGGGGCAGGGCAGATACGCAGTATTTT. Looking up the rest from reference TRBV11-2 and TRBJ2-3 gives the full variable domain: EAGVAQSPRYKIIEKRQSVAFWCNPISGHATLYWYQQILGQGPKLLIQFQNNGVVDDSQLPKDRFSAERLKGVDSTLKIQPAKLEDSAVYLCASSLDRLAGGRADTQYFGPGTRLTVL.

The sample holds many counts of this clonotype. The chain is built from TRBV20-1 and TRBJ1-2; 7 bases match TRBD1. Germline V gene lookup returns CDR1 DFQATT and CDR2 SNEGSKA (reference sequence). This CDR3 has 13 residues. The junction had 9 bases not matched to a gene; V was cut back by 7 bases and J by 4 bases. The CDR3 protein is CSGYRGPLYGYTF. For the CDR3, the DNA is TGCAGTGGTTACAGGGGCCCCCTCTATGGCTACACCTTC.